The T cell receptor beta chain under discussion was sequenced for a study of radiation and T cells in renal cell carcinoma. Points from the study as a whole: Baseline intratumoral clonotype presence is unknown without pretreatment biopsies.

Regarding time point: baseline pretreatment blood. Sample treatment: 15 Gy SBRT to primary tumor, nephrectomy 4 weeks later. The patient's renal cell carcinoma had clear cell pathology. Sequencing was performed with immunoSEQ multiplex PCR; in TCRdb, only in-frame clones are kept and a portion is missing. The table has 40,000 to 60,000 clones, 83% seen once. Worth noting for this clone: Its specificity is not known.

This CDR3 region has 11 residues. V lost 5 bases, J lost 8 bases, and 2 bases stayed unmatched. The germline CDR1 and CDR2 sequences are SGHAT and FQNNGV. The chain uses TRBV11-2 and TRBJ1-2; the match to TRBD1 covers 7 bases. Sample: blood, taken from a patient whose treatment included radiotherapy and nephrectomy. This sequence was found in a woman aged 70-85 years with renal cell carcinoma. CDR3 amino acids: CASSTRGGYTF. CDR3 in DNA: TGTGCCAGCAGCACCAGGGGGGGCTACACCTTC.